This section outlines one T cell receptor beta chain sequence together with its context. Its antigen remains unidentified. This sample stems from a study of cytomegalovirus exposure and HLA in healthy donors. Germline V lookup: CDR1 SEHNR, CDR2 FQNEAQ (reference sequence). The CDR3 is 15 amino acids. The J segment lost 5 bases and the V segment lost 2 bases, leaving 3 bases of the junction unmatched. 13 Jbeta primers and 60 Vbeta primers were used for the PCR. Per the original methods: Unique TCR beta chains numbered roughly 80 million in a later analysis, with some 9.9 million shared. Assay: immunoSEQ multiplex PCR; the TCRdb copy retains only in-frame clones and omits some. V, J and clone size derive from that table, while D and trimming were established from the DNA sequence. The top ten clones hold 1.5% to 2% of a sample with 120,000 or so clones, around 70% of them seen once. Healthy individuals who donated bone marrow served as the donors.

The study's findings and limits: Sequencing likely produced, as an artifact, a cluster of highly shared sequence variants.

V gene TRBV7-9 combines with J gene TRBJ1-6, with 7 bases that match TRBD1. Input material: PBMCs. The sequence came from a man aged 30-40 years in good health and CMV-seropositive. The CDR3 region is CASSLTGANNSPLHF. The DNA of the CDR3 is TGTGCCAGCAGCTTAACAGGGGCTAATAATTCACCCCTCCACTTT.